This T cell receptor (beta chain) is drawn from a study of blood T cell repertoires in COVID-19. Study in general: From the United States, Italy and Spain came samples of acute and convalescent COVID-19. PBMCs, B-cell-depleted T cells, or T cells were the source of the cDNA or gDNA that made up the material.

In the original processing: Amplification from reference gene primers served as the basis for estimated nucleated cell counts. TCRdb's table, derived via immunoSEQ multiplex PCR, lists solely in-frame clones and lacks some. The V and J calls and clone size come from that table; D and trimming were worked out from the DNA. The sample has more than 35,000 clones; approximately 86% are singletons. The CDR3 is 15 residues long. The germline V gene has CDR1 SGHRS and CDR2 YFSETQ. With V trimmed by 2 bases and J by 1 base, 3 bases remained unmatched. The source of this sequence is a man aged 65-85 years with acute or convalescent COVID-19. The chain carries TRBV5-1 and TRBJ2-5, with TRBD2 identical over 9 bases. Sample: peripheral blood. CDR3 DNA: TGCGCCAGCAGCTTTAGCGGGGGCTTCCAAGAGACCCAGTACTTC. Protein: CASSFSGGFQETQYF.